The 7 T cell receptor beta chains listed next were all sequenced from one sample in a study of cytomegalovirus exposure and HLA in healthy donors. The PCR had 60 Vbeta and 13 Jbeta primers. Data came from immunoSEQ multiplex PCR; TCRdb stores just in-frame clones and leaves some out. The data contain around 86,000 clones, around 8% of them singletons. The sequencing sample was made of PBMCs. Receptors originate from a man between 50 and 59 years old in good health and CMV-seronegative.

The CDR3 DNA follows: TGTGCCAGCAGTTACTCGGCAGGGGCGGATGAAAAACTGTTTTTT. Its translation is CASSYSAGADEKLFF. The chain is built from TRBV6-6 and TRBJ1-4; tentative D call: TRBD1 (6 bases). This CDR3 has 15 amino acids. V was pared by 0 bases and J by 6 bases, with 11 bases between. Germline CDR1 is MNHNY and CDR2 is SVGAGI (reference sequence).

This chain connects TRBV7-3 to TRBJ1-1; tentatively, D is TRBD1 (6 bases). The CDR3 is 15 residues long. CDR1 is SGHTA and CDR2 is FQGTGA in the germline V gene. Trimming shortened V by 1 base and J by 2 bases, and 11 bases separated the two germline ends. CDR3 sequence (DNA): TGTGCCAGCAGCTTAAATGGGGGACAAAACACTGAAGCTTTCTTT. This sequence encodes CASSLNGGQNTEAFF.

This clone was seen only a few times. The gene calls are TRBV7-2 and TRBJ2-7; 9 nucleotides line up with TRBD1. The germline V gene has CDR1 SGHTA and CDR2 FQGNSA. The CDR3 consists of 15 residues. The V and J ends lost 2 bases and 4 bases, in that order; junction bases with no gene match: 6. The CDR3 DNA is TGTGCCAGCAGCTTATTCGGGACAGGGACTTACGAGCAGTACTTC. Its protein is CASSLFGTGTYEQYF.

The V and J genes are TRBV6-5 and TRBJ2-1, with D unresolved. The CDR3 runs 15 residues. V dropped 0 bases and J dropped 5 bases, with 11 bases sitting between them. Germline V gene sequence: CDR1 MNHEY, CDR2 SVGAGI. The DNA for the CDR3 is TGTGCCAGCAGTTACTCGCGGAAGAGAAACAATGAGCAGTTCTTC. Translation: CASSYSRKRNNEQFF.

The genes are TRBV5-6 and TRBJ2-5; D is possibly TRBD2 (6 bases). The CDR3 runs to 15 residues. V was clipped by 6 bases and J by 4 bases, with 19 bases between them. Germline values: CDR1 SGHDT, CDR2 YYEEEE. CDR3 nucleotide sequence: TGTGCCAGCACCGCCCGGCGGGGAACCCCAGAGACCCAGTACTTC. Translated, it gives CASTARRGTPETQYF.

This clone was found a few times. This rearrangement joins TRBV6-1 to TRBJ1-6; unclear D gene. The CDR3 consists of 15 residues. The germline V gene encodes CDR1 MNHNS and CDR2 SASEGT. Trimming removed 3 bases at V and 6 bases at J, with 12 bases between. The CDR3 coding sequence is TGTGCCAGCAGTGACGTCCGAGGGAGTAATTCACCCCTCCACTTT. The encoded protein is CASSDVRGSNSPLHF.

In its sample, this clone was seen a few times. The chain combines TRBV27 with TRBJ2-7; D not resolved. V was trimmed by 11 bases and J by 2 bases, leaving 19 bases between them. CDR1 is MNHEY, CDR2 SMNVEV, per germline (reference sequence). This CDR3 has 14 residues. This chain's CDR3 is CASRSSGTTYEQYF. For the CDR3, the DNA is TGTGCCTCCCGAAGCTCCGGTACTACCTACGAGCAGTACTTC.